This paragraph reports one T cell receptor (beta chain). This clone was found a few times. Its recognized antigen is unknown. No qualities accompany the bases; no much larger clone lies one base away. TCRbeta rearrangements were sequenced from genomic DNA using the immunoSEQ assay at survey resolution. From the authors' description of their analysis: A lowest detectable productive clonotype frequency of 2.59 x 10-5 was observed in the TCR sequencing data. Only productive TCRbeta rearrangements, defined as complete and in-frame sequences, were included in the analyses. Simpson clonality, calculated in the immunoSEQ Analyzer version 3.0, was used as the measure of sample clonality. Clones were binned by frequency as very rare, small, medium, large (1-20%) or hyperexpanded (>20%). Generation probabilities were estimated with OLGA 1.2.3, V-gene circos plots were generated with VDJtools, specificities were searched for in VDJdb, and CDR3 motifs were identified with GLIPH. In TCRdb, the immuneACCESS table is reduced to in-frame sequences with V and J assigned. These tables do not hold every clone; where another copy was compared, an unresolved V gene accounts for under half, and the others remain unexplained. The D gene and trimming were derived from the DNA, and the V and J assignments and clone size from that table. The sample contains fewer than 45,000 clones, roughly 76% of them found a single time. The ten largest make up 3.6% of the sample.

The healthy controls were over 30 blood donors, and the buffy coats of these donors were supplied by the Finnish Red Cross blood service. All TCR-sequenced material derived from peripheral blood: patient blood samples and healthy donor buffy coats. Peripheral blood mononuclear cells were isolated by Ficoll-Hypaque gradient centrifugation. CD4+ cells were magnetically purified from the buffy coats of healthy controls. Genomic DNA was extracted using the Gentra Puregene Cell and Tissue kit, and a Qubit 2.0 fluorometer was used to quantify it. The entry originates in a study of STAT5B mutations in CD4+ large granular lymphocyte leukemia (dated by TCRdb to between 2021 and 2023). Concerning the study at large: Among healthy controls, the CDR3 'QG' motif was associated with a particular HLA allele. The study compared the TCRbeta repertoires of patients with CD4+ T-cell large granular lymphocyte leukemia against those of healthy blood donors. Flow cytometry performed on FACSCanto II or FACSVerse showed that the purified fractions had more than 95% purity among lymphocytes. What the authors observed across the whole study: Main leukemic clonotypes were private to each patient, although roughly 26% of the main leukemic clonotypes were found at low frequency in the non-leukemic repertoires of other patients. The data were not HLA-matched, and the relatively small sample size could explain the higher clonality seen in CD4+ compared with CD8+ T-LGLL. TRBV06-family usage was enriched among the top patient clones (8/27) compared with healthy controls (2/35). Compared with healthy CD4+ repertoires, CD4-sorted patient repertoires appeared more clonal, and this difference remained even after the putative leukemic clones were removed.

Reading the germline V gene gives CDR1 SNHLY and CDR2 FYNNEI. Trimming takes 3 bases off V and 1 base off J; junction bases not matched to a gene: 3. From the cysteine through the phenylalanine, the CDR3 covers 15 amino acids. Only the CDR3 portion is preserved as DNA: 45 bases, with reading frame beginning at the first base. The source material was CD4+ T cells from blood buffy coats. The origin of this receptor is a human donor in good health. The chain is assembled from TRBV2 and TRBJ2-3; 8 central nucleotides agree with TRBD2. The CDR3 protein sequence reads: CASSERRGGTDTQYF. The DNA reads TGTGCCAGCAGTGAGAGGCGGGGGGGCACAGATACGCAGTATTTT.